Listed here are 7 T cell receptor beta chains from one sample, sequenced in a study of shared clonotypes between healthy human individuals. This table comes from immunoSEQ multiplex PCR, and its TCRdb copy is limited to in-frame clones, with some not included. This sample has about 2.4 million clones; approximately 93% occur once, and the top ten carry approximately 0.36%. Material: naive CD4+ T cells from PBMCs. The subset here: CD45RA+ positively selected. Receptor source: a young man in good health. Some clones in this sample may be carry-over from other donors' samples.

V and J are TRBV11-1 and TRBJ2-5; D unclear. The CDR3 contains 13 residues. The germline V gene has CDR1 SGHAT and CDR2 FQDESV (reference sequence). V was clipped by 6 bases and J by 5 bases, with 13 bases between them. Here the CDR3 DNA reads TGTGCCAGCAGTCGATCGATATGGGAGACCCAGTACTTC. It specifies CASSRSIWETQYF.

The DNA of the CDR3 is TGTGCCTGGAACAGGGAGGGGACTTATGGCTACACCTTC. Protein: CAWNREGTYGYTF. The chain recombines TRBV30 with TRBJ1-2, with a tentative D call TRBD1 (6 bases). Germline CDR1 is GTSNPN and CDR2 is SVGIG (reference sequence). V was pared by 4 bases and J by 5 bases, with 14 bases between. The CDR3 sequence is 13 residues long.

J is TRBJ1-4 and V is TRBV7-9; 9 bases map to TRBD1. The CDR3 has 15 residues. The germline gives CDR1 SEHNR, CDR2 FQNEAQ (reference sequence). V was pared by 5 bases and J by 5 bases, with 6 bases of the junction left unmatched. This chain's CDR3 is CASSPPGTGNEKLFF. Here the CDR3 DNA reads TGTGCCAGCAGCCCTCCCGGGACAGGGAATGAAAAACTGTTTTTT.

The chain is built from TRBV28 and TRBJ2-7, with a tentative D call TRBD1 (6 bases). Germline V lookup: CDR1 MDHEN, CDR2 SYDVKM. This CDR3 has 15 residues. The V end was cut by 5 bases, the J end by 5 bases, with 19 bases between. CDR3 bases: TGTGCCAGCAGTCTCCCGGGACACCTTCCTGACGAGCAGTACTTC. The encoded protein is CASSLPGHLPDEQYF.

The chain links TRBV6-5 to TRBJ2-7, with a tentative D call TRBD1 (6 bases). The CDR3 runs to 12 residues. V shed 7 bases and J shed 9 bases, with 16 bases lying between them. Germline V gene lookup returns CDR1 MNHEY and CDR2 SVGAGI. The CDR3 spells CASKRGQGGQYF. The CDR3 DNA is TGTGCCAGCAAGAGAGGACAAGGGGGGCAGTACTTC.

This chain links TRBV9 with TRBJ2-3, with 12 bases aligning to TRBD2. The ends lost 4 bases at V and 0 bases at J; junction bases unmatched: 3. The CDR3 contains 16 residues. Germline CDR1 SGDLS, CDR2 YYNGEE. The CDR3: CASSPGLAGSTDTQYF. Here the CDR3 DNA reads TGTGCCAGCAGCCCCGGACTAGCGGGAAGCACAGATACGCAGTATTTT.

The chain employs TRBV5-5 and TRBJ1-2, with a tentative D call TRBD1 (5 bases). CDR1 and CDR2 (germline): SGHKS, YYEKEE (reference sequence). Deletions cut 4 bases from V and 2 bases from J, with 12 bases between. The CDR3 length is 14 residues. The CDR3 DNA reads as TGTGCCAGCAGCACCCAGGGTTACAACTATGGCTACACCTTC. It encodes CASSTQGYNYGYTF.